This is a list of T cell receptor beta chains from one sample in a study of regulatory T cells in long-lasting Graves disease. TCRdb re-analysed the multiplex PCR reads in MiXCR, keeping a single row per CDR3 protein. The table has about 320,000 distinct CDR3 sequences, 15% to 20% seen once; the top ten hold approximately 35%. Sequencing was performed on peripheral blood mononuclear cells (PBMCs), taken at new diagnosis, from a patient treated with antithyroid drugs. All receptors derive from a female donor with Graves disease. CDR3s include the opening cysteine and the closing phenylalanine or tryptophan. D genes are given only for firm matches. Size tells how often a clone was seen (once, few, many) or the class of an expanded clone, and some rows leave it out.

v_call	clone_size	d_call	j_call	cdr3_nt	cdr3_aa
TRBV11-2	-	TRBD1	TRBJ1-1	TGTGCCAGCATCTTGGACAGGGGGAACACTGAAGCTTTCTTT	CASILDRGNTEAFF
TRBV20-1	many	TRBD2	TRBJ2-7	TGCAGTGCTAGAGCCCAGGCTAGCGGGGCCTACGAGCAGTACTTC	CSARAQASGAYEQYF
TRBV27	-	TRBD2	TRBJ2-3	TGTGCCAGCAGTTTACCAGGGACTAGCGGACCTAGCACAGATACGCAGTATTTT	CASSLPGTSGPSTDTQYF
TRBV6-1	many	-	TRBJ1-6	TGTGCCAGCAGTGAAGTGTGGGGGAGCGGTAATTCACCCCTCCACTTT	CASSEVWGSGNSPLHF
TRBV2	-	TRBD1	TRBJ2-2	TGTGCCAGCAGTGACCTGACAGGGAGCACCGGGGAGCTGTTTTTT	CASSDLTGSTGELFF
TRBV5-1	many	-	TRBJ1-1	TGTGCCAGCAGCTTAGTAGAGGGGACTGAAGCTTTCTTT	CASSLVEGTEAFF
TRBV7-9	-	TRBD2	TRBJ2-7	TGTGCCAGCAGCCTAAACTCCGGGACTAGCGGGGCTCAGTACTTC	CASSLNSGTSGAQYF
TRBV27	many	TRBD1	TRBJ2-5	TGTGCCAGCAGTGCCGGACAGGGTAGTGCAGAGACCCAGTACTTC	CASSAGQGSAETQYF
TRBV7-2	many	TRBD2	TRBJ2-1	TGTGCCAGCAGCCCAGGACTAGCGGGAGGTCTTCACTCCTACAATGAGCAGTTCTTC	CASSPGLAGGLHSYNEQFF
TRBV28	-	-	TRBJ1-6	TGTGCCAGCAGCCTACCCGGCGGGACCCTCCACTTT	CASSLPGGTLHF
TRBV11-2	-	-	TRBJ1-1	TGTGCCAGCAGCACCCTATGGCGGAACACTGAAGCTTTCTTT	CASSTLWRNTEAFF
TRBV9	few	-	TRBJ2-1	TGTGCCAGCAGCGTACGGGCGGACCCCAATGAGCAGTTCTTC	CASSVRADPNEQFF
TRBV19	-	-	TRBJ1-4	TGTGCCAGTAGTATACCTCCGACGGGGGGAGTAGAAAAACTGTTTTTT	CASSIPPTGGVEKLFF
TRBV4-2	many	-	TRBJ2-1	TGTGCCAGCAGCCAATGGGGAGCGGGCGGTGAGCAGTTCTTC	CASSQWGAGGEQFF
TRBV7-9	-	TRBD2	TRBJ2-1	TGTGCCAGCAGCTTAGGAGGGCTAGCGGACGAGCAGTTCTTC	CASSLGGLADEQFF
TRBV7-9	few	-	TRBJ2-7	TGTGCCAGCAGCTTAGGGGGGTTGAGCTCCTACGAGCAGTACTTC	CASSLGGLSSYEQYF